In this sample, the clone carrying this TCR beta chain turned up a few times. The antigen remains unidentified. The sample originates from a study of cytomegalovirus exposure and HLA in healthy donors. General study points: Specificity for CMV antigens was confirmed in vitro for three of the CMV-associated chains.

The study ran its PCR with 60 Vbeta and 13 Jbeta primers. Clones were read by immunoSEQ multiplex PCR, and TCRdb kept only the in-frame ones, dropping some. Of about 98,000 clones detected, about 74% appear once; the ten largest clones hold approximately 2%. The germline V gene has CDR1 DFQATT and CDR2 SNEGSKA (reference sequence). V lost 2 bases to trimming and J lost 9 bases, with 8 bases between them. This CDR3 has 11 amino acids. This receptor was identified in a male donor in good health and CMV-seronegative. The chain has TRBV20-1 and TRBJ2-1; D gene uncertain. The sequencing sample was made of PBMCs. The chain's CDR3 is CSARPTSEQFF. The CDR3 region has the DNA TGCAGTGCTAGACCAACGAGTGAGCAGTTCTTC.